A selection of T cell receptor beta chains follows, all from one sample in a study of blood T cells in healthy people across ages. One entry per CDR3 protein results from TCRdb running MiXCR on the 5' RACE reads. Of fewer than 1.5 million distinct CDR3 sequences listed, 42% were seen once; the top ten hold 6.5% to 10%. Sequenced sample: blood. These TCRs come from a woman younger than 35 in good health. Both conserved end residues are part of each CDR3. The D gene is left open where the match is weak. Size is stated for part of the rows, as once, few or many counts, or as a class when the clone is expanded.

v_call,d_call,clone_size,j_call,cdr3_aa,cdr3_nt
TRBV9,NA,few,TRBJ1-1,CASSGPGVNTEAFF,TGTGCCAGCAGCGGACCCGGGGTAAACACTGAAGCTTTCTTT
TRBV25-1,NA,NA,TRBJ2-3,CASSEYERNTQYF,TGTGCCAGCAGTGAATATGAGAGGAATACGCAGTATTTT
TRBV5-6,NA,few,TRBJ1-2,CASGQVYYDFYGYTF,TGTGCCAGCGGCCAGGTTTATTATGATTTTTATGGCTACACCTTC
TRBV4-1,TRBD2,many,TRBJ2-7,CASSQTSGSSYEQYF,TGCGCCAGCAGCCAGACTAGCGGGAGCTCCTACGAGCAGTACTTC
TRBV2,TRBD1,NA,TRBJ1-1,CAGQGQMNTEAFF,TGTGCCGGACAGGGACAGATGAACACTGAAGCTTTCTTT
TRBV27,TRBD2,NA,TRBJ2-7,CASSLAGGVRNEQYF,TGTGCCAGCAGTTTGGCGGGAGGAGTAAGGAACGAGCAGTACTTC
TRBV20-1,NA,NA,TRBJ1-5,CSASQTEIQPQHF,TGCAGTGCTAGTCAGACAGAGATTCAGCCCCAGCATTTT
TRBV25-1,NA,NA,TRBJ2-1,CASSGDIGVSGNEQFF,TGTGCCAGCAGTGGCGATATTGGGGTTTCCGGCAATGAGCAGTTCTTC
TRBV18,NA,NA,TRBJ1-2,CASSPPLRADCGYTF,TGTGCCAGCTCACCACCGCTCAGGGCTGACTGTGGCTACACCTTC
TRBV4-1,TRBD2,NA,TRBJ2-1,CASSQLAGGPNDEQFF,TGCGCCAGCAGCCAATTAGCGGGGGGCCCCAACGATGAGCAGTTCTTC
TRBV5-1,NA,many,TRBJ1-2,CASSLGGVNYGYTF,TGCGCCAGCAGCTTGGGTGGAGTTAACTATGGCTACACCTTC
TRBV27,NA,few,TRBJ2-3,CASSLEGIGGTQYF,TGTGCCAGCAGTTTAGAGGGCATAGGGGGTACGCAGTATTTT
TRBV7-8,NA,few,TRBJ2-7,CASSLERSLYEQYF,TGTGCCAGCAGCTTAGAAAGGTCCCTCTACGAGCAGTACTTC
TRBV7-9,NA,NA,TRBJ2-1,CASSQQGIDEQFF,TGTGCCAGCAGCCAACAGGGAATCGATGAGCAGTTCTTC
TRBV10-3,TRBD1,few,TRBJ1-3,CAISPGQDHSGNTIYF,TGTGCCATCAGTCCCGGACAGGACCACTCTGGAAACACCATATATTTT
TRBV20-1,NA,NA,TRBJ2-7,CSARAARTYEQYF,TGCAGTGCTAGAGCGGCTCGAACCTACGAGCAGTACTTC
TRBV11-2,NA,NA,TRBJ1-2,CASSLGTAANYGYTF,TGTGCCAGCAGCTTAGGGACAGCTGCAAACTATGGCTACACCTTC
TRBV15,TRBD1,NA,TRBJ2-4,CATSGRQGLAKNIQYF,TGTGCCACCTCGGGGCGACAGGGGTTAGCCAAAAACATTCAGTACTTC
TRBV11-2,NA,NA,TRBJ2-3,CASTILRGGVGNTQYF,TGTGCCAGCACCATCCTGAGGGGGGGGGTGGGAAATACGCAGTATTTT
TRBV20-1,TRBD1,NA,TRBJ1-3,CSARDQTGGNTIYF,TGCAGTGCTAGAGACCAGACAGGGGGGAACACCATATATTTT
TRBV20-1,TRBD2,few,TRBJ2-7,CSARGASGGAYEQYF,TGCAGTGCTAGAGGTGCGAGCGGGGGAGCCTACGAGCAGTACTTC
TRBV3-1,NA,NA,TRBJ1-2,CASSQVPNGYTF,TGTGCCAGCAGCCAAGTTCCCAACGGCTACACCTTC
TRBV28,NA,few,TRBJ2-7,CASNVARYEQYF,TGTGCCAGCAATGTAGCGCGCTACGAGCAGTACTTC
TRBV20-1,TRBD2,NA,TRBJ2-3,CSAMTSGGWDTQYF,TGCAGTGCTATGACTAGCGGGGGGTGGGATACGCAGTATTTT
TRBV6-5,NA,NA,TRBJ2-7,CASRGGLYEQYF,TGTGCCAGCAGAGGGGGTCTCTACGAGCAGTACTTC
TRBV13,NA,few,TRBJ2-1,CASSLPGVEGSYNEQFF,TGTGCCAGCAGCTTACCCGGTGTGGAGGGCTCCTACAATGAGCAGTTCTTC
TRBV14,NA,NA,TRBJ2-6,CASSRVGRSGANVLTF,TGTGCCAGCAGCCGGGTCGGCCGCTCTGGGGCCAACGTCCTGACTTTC
TRBV29-1,NA,NA,TRBJ1-2,CSVAIMWGSHGNYGYTF,TGCAGCGTTGCCATCATGTGGGGGAGCCACGGTAACTATGGCTACACCTTC
TRBV20-1,NA,NA,TRBJ2-5,CSARDPSFPPETQYF,TGCAGTGCGAGGGACCCCTCCTTCCCCCCGGAGACCCAGTACTTC
TRBV18,NA,few,TRBJ2-7,CASSPGAGDTYEQYF,TGTGCCAGCTCACCGGGGGCCGGGGATACCTACGAGCAGTACTTC
TRBV6-5,NA,NA,TRBJ2-5,CASSYRVDRETQYF,TGTGCCAGCAGTTACAGGGTTGACCGAGAGACCCAGTACTTC
TRBV7-9,NA,NA,TRBJ2-3,CASSAEGADTQYF,TGTGCCAGCAGCGCCGAAGGAGCAGATACGCAGTATTTT
TRBV5-1,NA,NA,TRBJ2-6,CASSWYGLRDGANVLTF,TGCGCCAGCAGCTGGTACGGACTCAGGGATGGGGCCAACGTCCTGACTTTC
TRBV9,NA,NA,TRBJ2-3,CASSVGEGRQTQYF,TGTGCCAGCAGCGTAGGTGAGGGGCGCCAAACGCAGTATTTT
TRBV6-6,NA,few,TRBJ2-1,CASSLGTKLIYNEQFF,TGTGCCAGCAGCCTCGGGACAAAGCTCATATACAATGAGCAGTTCTTC
TRBV14,NA,NA,TRBJ2-6,CASSHNGGGANVLTF,TGTGCCAGCAGCCACAATGGTGGTGGGGCCAACGTCCTGACTTTC
TRBV20-1,NA,NA,TRBJ2-7,CSAGVGTGPNYEQYF,TGCAGTGCTGGGGTTGGGACGGGGCCTAACTACGAGCAGTACTTC
TRBV4-1,NA,few,TRBJ1-2,CASSQEYAQSYGYTF,TGCGCCAGCAGCCAAGAGTATGCCCAGAGCTATGGCTACACCTTC
TRBV3-1,TRBD2,once,TRBJ2-3,CASRVGGPDTQYF,TGTGCCAGCAGAGTGGGAGGGCCGGATACGCAGTATTTT
TRBV27,NA,many,TRBJ1-6,CASSASYNSPLHF,TGTGCCAGCAGTGCCTCCTATAATTCACCCCTCCACTTT
TRBV10-3,NA,NA,TRBJ1-6,CANPGEYNSPLHF,TGTGCCAACCCAGGGGAGTATAATTCACCCCTCCACTTT
TRBV7-2,NA,NA,TRBJ1-2,CASSLSRDKYGYTF,TGTGCCAGCAGTTTGTCCCGGGACAAGTATGGCTACACCTTC
TRBV4-1,NA,NA,TRBJ1-5,CASSQVKGFREPQHF,TGCGCCAGCAGCCAAGTAAAGGGGTTTAGAGAGCCCCAGCATTTT
TRBV7-2,NA,NA,TRBJ1-2,CASSLDLQASYGYTF,TGTGCCAGCAGCTTGGACCTCCAAGCCTCCTATGGCTACACCTTC
TRBV6-6,NA,NA,TRBJ2-5,CSSSYSRETQYF,TGTTCCAGCAGTTACTCACGGGAGACCCAGTACTTC
TRBV12-3/TRBV12-4,NA,NA,TRBJ2-3,CASSRDVTDTQYF,TGTGCCAGCAGTAGGGACGTCACAGATACGCAGTATTTT
TRBV7-2,NA,many,TRBJ2-1,CASSLGLGGGEQFF,TGTGCCAGCAGCTTAGGTCTCGGGGGAGGTGAGCAGTTCTTC
TRBV27,NA,NA,TRBJ2-7,CVSRSGSYNEQYF,TGTGTCAGCAGATCGGGATCCTACAATGAGCAGTACTTC
TRBV27,TRBD1,NA,TRBJ1-2,CASSPKGQGTGAYGHTF,TGTGCCAGCAGCCCTAAAGGACAGGGAACCGGCGCGTATGGCCACACCTTC
TRBV20-1,TRBD1,many,TRBJ1-6,CSARDRGSPLHF,TGCAGTGCTAGGGACAGGGGATCACCCCTCCACTTT
TRBV20-1,NA,NA,TRBJ1-2,CSARDGQLDPNYGYTF,TGCAGTGCTAGAGACGGACAGCTCGATCCTAACTATGGCTACACCTTC
TRBV4-1,NA,few,TRBJ2-3,CASSQKRGADTQYF,TGCGCCAGCAGCCAAAAAAGGGGGGCAGATACGCAGTATTTT
TRBV4-1,NA,few,TRBJ2-7,CASSQGDSGGPSYEQYF,TGCGCCAGCAGCCAAGGCGACAGCGGAGGACCTTCCTACGAGCAGTACTTC